The 31 T cell receptor beta chains presented below share a single source sample, sequenced in a study of T cell responses to AZD1222 COVID-19 vaccine. Using immunoSEQ multiplex PCR, the repertoire was profiled, and TCRdb retains in-frame clones only, with some absent. The repertoire consists of approximately 110,000 clones, with 80% to 90% occurring once and the leading ten covering 1.2%. The starting material was peripheral blood, obtained on day 0 of AZD1222 vaccination. These receptors were obtained from an adult in good health.

V gene TRBV4-3 combines with J gene TRBJ1-4, with 9 bases identical to TRBD1. The CDR3 consists of 16 residues. With V trimmed by 0 bases and J by 8 bases, 7 bases remained unmatched. CDR1 is LGHNA, CDR2 YSLEER, per germline. CDR3 DNA sequence: TGCGCCAGCAGCCAAGAAATAGGGACAGGGAGCGAAAAACTGTTTTTT. It is translated as CASSQEIGTGSEKLFF.

This rearrangement joins TRBV2 to TRBJ1-2; maybe TRBD1 (5 bases). The CDR3 is made up of 14 amino acids. Trimming took 4 bases from V and 0 from J, leaving 9 bases between them. Per the germline V gene, CDR1 is SNHLY and CDR2 is FYNNEI. The CDR3: CASSVRGTNYGYTF. DNA of the CDR3: TGTGCCAGCAGTGTTAGGGGTACTAACTATGGCTACACCTTC.

Worth noting for this clone: The same CDR3 can be traced to other DNA sequences in this sample. The chain is built from TRBV10-3 and TRBJ2-5; a weak D match, TRBD1 (5 bases). Per the germline V gene, CDR1 is ENHRY and CDR2 is SYGVKD. Trimming shortened V by 4 bases and J by 2 bases, and 8 bases separated the two germline ends. The CDR3 contains 13 residues. For the CDR3, the DNA is TGTGCCATCAGTGGACCAGGGCAAGAGACCCAGTACTTC. Encoded protein: CAISGPGQETQYF.

The V call is TRBV5-5, the J call TRBJ2-1, with 11 bases that match TRBD2. Germline CDR1 reads SGHKS; CDR2 reads YYEKEE (reference sequence). The CDR3 sequence is 14 residues long. Losses at the gene ends were 4 bases for V and 4 bases for J; bases not matched to a gene: 1. CDR3: CASSRTSGYNEQFF. The CDR3 DNA reads as TGTGCCAGCAGCAGGACTAGCGGGTACAATGAGCAGTTCTTC. Full variable domain (remainder filled in from reference TRBV5-5 and TRBJ2-1): DAGVTQSPTHLIKTRGQQVTLRCSPISGHKSVSWYQQVLGQGPQFIFQYYEKEERGRGNFPDRFSARQFPNYSSELNVNALLLGDSALYLCASSRTSGYNEQFFGPGTRLTVL.

V and J are TRBV24-1 and TRBJ1-1; TRBD1 aligns across 7 bases. Trimming took 5 bases from V and 11 from J; bases not matched to a gene: 19. Germline V gene sequence: CDR1 KGHDR, CDR2 SFDVKD. The CDR3 has 16 residues. The CDR3 bases are TGTGCCACCAGTGGGGGGGACAGCGATTTCCCCATCCCTGCTTTCTTT. Encoded protein: CATSGGDSDFPIPAFF.

The rearrangement uses TRBV2 and TRBJ2-5, with D possibly matching TRBD2 (6 bases). Germline CDR1 and CDR2: SNHLY and FYNNEI. Trimming cost V 5 bases and J 2 bases, with 15 bases left between them. The CDR3 has 15 amino acids. In DNA, the CDR3 is TGTGCCAGCAGTATGGGGGACTCTATACAAGAGACCCAGTACTTC. It is translated as CASSMGDSIQETQYF.

The J gene is TRBJ2-7, the V gene TRBV9, with D possibly being TRBD2 (5 bases). Germline lookup yields CDR1 SGDLS and CDR2 YYNGEE. V lost 4 bases and J lost 7, with 12 bases in between. The CDR3 is made up of 12 amino acids. The CDR3 is CASSTSPGEQYF. For the CDR3, the DNA is TGTGCCAGCAGCACAAGCCCGGGGGAGCAGTACTTC.

The rearrangement uses TRBV4-1 and TRBJ1-6; D remains ambiguous. This CDR3 has 14 residues. Deletions cut 1 base from V and 7 bases from J, with 8 bases between. In germline, CDR1 is MGHRA, CDR2 YSYEKL. DNA for the CDR3: TGCGCCAGCAGCCAAGTTACCGAAAATTCACCCCTCCACTTT. Its protein product is CASSQVTENSPLHF.

The sample holds one count of this clone. This chain joins TRBV18 and TRBJ1-2, with D perhaps matching TRBD1 (5 bases). The CDR3 totals 15 residues. Trimming took 3 bases from V and 5 from J, leaving 16 bases between them. CDR1 is KGHSH and CDR2 is LQKENI in the germline V gene. CDR3 loop: CASSPSTVELYGYTF. The CDR3 DNA reads as TGTGCCAGCTCACCCTCGACAGTTGAACTTTATGGCTACACCTTC. The complete variable domain, with remaining parts taken from reference TRBV18 and TRBJ1-2, reads NAGVMQNPRHLVRRRGQEARLRCSPMKGHSHVYWYRQLPEEGLKFMVYLQKENIIDESGMPKERFSAEFPKEGPSILRIQQVVRGDSAAYFCASSPSTVELYGYTFGSGTRLTVV.

This clone has a single count. The chain employs TRBV19 and TRBJ2-5, with D perhaps matching TRBD2 (5 bases). The V gene lost 1 base and the J gene lost 5 bases, with 14 bases spanning the gap. Germline V gene data show CDR1 as LNHDA and CDR2 as SQIVND (reference sequence). The CDR3 is 15 residues long. DNA of the CDR3: TGTGCCAGTAGTATAGGGGCCCTAGCTTTGGAGACCCAGTACTTC. Encoded protein: CASSIGALALETQYF.

The chain joins TRBV4-2 to TRBJ1-1, with D unclear. The germline V and J ends were trimmed by 0 bases and 3 bases, with 14 bases remaining between them. This CDR3 has 16 residues. Per the germline V gene, CDR1 is LGHNA and CDR2 is YNFKEQ. The CDR3: CASSQDGTPRDTEAFF. The CDR3 DNA follows: TGTGCCAGCAGCCAAGATGGCACCCCAAGGGACACTGAAGCTTTCTTT.

The gene calls are TRBV5-6 and TRBJ1-1, with D unresolved. V lost 0 bases to trimming and J lost 1 base, with 10 bases between them. In germline, CDR1 is SGHDT, CDR2 YYEEEE. There are 15 residues in the CDR3. CDR3 amino acids: CASSLAPLANTEAFF. The CDR3 bases are TGTGCCAGCAGCTTGGCTCCTCTAGCGAACACTGAAGCTTTCTTT.

The chain joins TRBV5-1 to TRBJ2-7; no clear D gene. CDR1 SGHRS and CDR2 YFSETQ come from the germline V gene. The CDR3 has 12 amino acids. The germline V and J ends were trimmed by 3 bases and 6 bases, with 10 bases remaining between them. CDR3 DNA: TGCGCCAGCAGCTCGGCTCGAGGCGAGCAGTACTTC. It yields the protein CASSSARGEQYF.

This rearrangement joins TRBV6-1 to TRBJ2-5; D is tentatively TRBD1 or TRBD2 (6 bases each). Germline values: CDR1 MNHNS, CDR2 SASEGT. The CDR3 consists of 16 residues. Between the trimmed V and J ends, which lost 0 bases and 2 bases, there was a span of 13 bases. This CDR3 is CASSEAGAGGQETQYF. Here the CDR3 DNA reads TGTGCCAGCAGTGAAGCGGGGGCTGGAGGGCAAGAGACCCAGTACTTC.

The chain is built from TRBV7-6 and TRBJ1-4; the match to TRBD1 covers 9 bases. V was pared by 3 bases and J by 7 bases, with 6 bases of the junction left unmatched. CDR3 size: 15 residues. Germline CDR1 is SGHVS and CDR2 is FNYEAQ. CDR3 nucleotide sequence: TGTGCCAGCAGCTTCGCGGGACAGGGCGGTGAAAAACTGTTTTTT. Protein product: CASSFAGQGGEKLFF.

The chain couples TRBV5-4 to TRBJ2-2; D might be TRBD1 (6 bases). Germline CDR1 is SGHNT and CDR2 is YYREEE (reference sequence). Deletions cut 3 bases from V and 3 bases from J, with 12 bases between. This CDR3 is built from 15 residues. The CDR3 loop reads CASSYMGHYTGELFF. DNA of the CDR3: TGTGCCAGCAGCTATATGGGACATTACACCGGGGAGCTGTTTTTT.

The chain couples TRBV19 to TRBJ1-1; D is perhaps TRBD1 (5 bases). The CDR3 is 12 residues long. Trimming took 5 bases from V and 6 from J, leaving 10 bases between them. Germline CDR1 is LNHDA and CDR2 is SQIVND (reference sequence). The CDR3: CASSYRRSEAFF. The DNA for the CDR3 is TGTGCCAGTAGTTACAGGCGGTCTGAAGCTTTCTTT.

The CDR3: CASSQEGVRGRDTQYF. The CDR3 DNA reads as TGTGCCAGCAGCCAAGAGGGAGTCAGGGGGCGGGATACGCAGTATTTT. This sequence joins TRBV3-1 (or the pseudogene TRBV3-2) and TRBJ2-3; 8 bases map to TRBD1. V was pared by 0 bases and J by 6 bases, with 8 bases of the junction left unmatched. Germline CDR1 is LGHDT and CDR2 is YNNKEL (reference sequence). The CDR3 is 16 amino acids.

DNA of the CDR3: TGTGCCAGCAGTAATTGGGACAGGGGATCCGATGAGCAGTTCTTC. Amino acids: CASSNWDRGSDEQFF. The V and J genes are TRBV6-5 and TRBJ2-1, with TRBD1 identical over 10 bases. Trimming cost V 5 bases and J 8 bases; bases outside gene matches: 9. Per the germline V gene, CDR1 is MNHEY and CDR2 is SVGAGI. The CDR3 runs to 15 residues.

This clone was found once. V and J are TRBV5-4 and TRBJ2-3, with D possibly TRBD2 on 6 matching bases. The CDR3 extends over 15 amino acids. The V and J ends lost 4 bases and 4 bases respectively, with 16 bases between them. Germline V CDR1 and CDR2: SGHNT, YYREEE (reference sequence). In DNA, the CDR3 is TGTGCCAGCAGCGTGGGGAGGCTAGAGTCAGATACGCAGTATTTT. This translates into CASSVGRLESDTQYF.

This clone has only one observation. The chain links TRBV28 to TRBJ2-2, with 7 bases matching TRBD1. The CDR3 has 16 residues. Germline V lookup: CDR1 MDHEN, CDR2 SYDVKM. Unmatched junction bases numbered 8, after V lost 6 bases and J lost 1 base. CDR3 nucleotide sequence: TGTGCCAGCAGGGGGACAGACCTATTGAACACCGGGGAGCTGTTTTTT. This codes for CASRGTDLLNTGELFF.

The chain combines TRBV12-5 with TRBJ2-1; the D is unclear. Trimming pared 0 bases from V and 12 bases from J, leaving 9 bases between. Germline loops: CDR1 LGHNT, CDR2 FRNRAP. CDR3 length equals 12 residues. The CDR3 sequence is CASGLVPDLQFF. For the CDR3, the DNA is TGTGCTAGTGGTTTGGTACCGGATTTGCAGTTCTTC. The entire variable domain, with the rest obtained from reference TRBV12-5 and TRBJ2-1, is as follows: DARVTQTPRHKVTEMGQEVTMRCQPILGHNTVFWYRQTMMQGLELLAYFRNRAPLDDSGMPKDRFSAEMPDATLATLKIQPSEPRDSAVYFCASGLVPDLQFFGPGTRLTVL.

The V call is TRBV11-2, the J call TRBJ2-6; D may be TRBD1 (5 bases). The germline V gene encodes CDR1 SGHAT and CDR2 FQNNGV. The V end lost 8 bases, the J end lost 4 bases, and 12 bases lay between the germline ends. The CDR3 contains 14 residues. The CDR3 DNA reads as TGTGCCAGCGGACACACTTCCGGGGCCAACGTCCTGACTTTC. This translates into CASGHTSGANVLTF.

The chain recombines TRBV3-1 (or the pseudogene TRBV3-2) with TRBJ1-1; D remains unclear. The CDR3 covers 15 residues. Germline V gene sequence: CDR1 LGHDT, CDR2 YNNKEL (reference sequence). Trimming took off 5 bases at V and 3 bases at J, with 16 bases between the two ends. The CDR3 DNA follows: TGTGCCAGCAGCAAACGTCCCGTTGGGGACACTGAAGCTTTCTTT. Protein: CASSKRPVGDTEAFF.

This clone was seen a few times. The V and J genes are TRBV29-1 and TRBJ2-1; 13 bases line up with TRBD2. Germline CDR1 SQVTM, CDR2 ANQGSEA. CDR3 length: 14 amino acids. The trim removed 4 bases at V and 5 bases at J, leaving 2 bases unmatched. This CDR3 reads CSVGTSGGDNEQFF. In DNA, the CDR3 is TGCAGCGTTGGGACTAGCGGGGGAGACAATGAGCAGTTCTTC.

The rearrangement joins TRBV27 to TRBJ2-7; tentatively, D is TRBD1 (6 bases). There are 15 residues in the CDR3. The germline V and J ends were trimmed by 3 bases and 3 bases, with 15 bases remaining between them. Germline CDR1 MNHEY, CDR2 SMNVEV (reference sequence). CDR3 region: CASSLGGGRNYEQYF. CDR3 DNA: TGTGCCAGCAGTTTGGGTGGGGGCCGTAACTACGAGCAGTACTTC.

The chain carries TRBV2 and TRBJ2-7; possible D gene TRBD1, 7 bases. This CDR3 has 14 residues. The V gene's germline CDR1 is SNHLY and CDR2 FYNNEI. V was pared by 3 bases and J by 5 bases, with 14 bases between. CDR3 in DNA: TGTGCCAGCAGTGAGAAGCAGGGGGGCGACGAGCAGTACTTC. Translating it yields CASSEKQGGDEQYF.

The rearrangement joins TRBV2 to TRBJ1-5; D ambiguous. V shed 0 bases and J shed 4 bases, with 7 bases lying between them. Germline loops: CDR1 SNHLY, CDR2 FYNNEI. The CDR3 extends over 14 amino acids. As DNA, the CDR3 is TGTGCCAGCAGTGAAGCTGGAGGGAATCAGCCCCAGCATTTT. Translation: CASSEAGGNQPQHF.

The chain has TRBV28 and TRBJ1-5; a possible D gene is TRBD1 (5 bases). CDR3 size: 11 residues. V lost 5 bases to trimming and J lost 8 bases, with 7 bases between them. The germline CDR1 and CDR2 sequences are MDHEN and SYDVKM. The CDR3, as DNA: TGTGCCAGCAGTGACAGAGAGCCCCAGCATTTT. The encoded protein is CASSDREPQHF.

The chain combines TRBV6-2 or TRBV6-3 with TRBJ1-2; 10 bases agree with TRBD1. This CDR3 region has 18 residues. From germline, CDR1 is MNHEY and CDR2 SVGEGT. The V segment lost 2 bases and the J segment 2 bases; nucleotides outside the gene matches: 11. The CDR3 DNA follows: TGTGCCAGCAGTTACCTTACCACGCGGGACAGGGGAAACTATGGCTACACCTTC. Its protein is CASSYLTTRDRGNYGYTF.

This rearrangement joins TRBV12-3 or TRBV12-4 to TRBJ2-1; a weak D match, TRBD1 (8 bases). V was shortened by 6 bases and J by 16 bases, with 19 bases between the two germline ends. This CDR3 is built from 12 residues. The CDR3 loop is CASSPTGGAEFF. CDR3 in DNA: TGTGCCAGCAGCCCTACAGGGGGGGCGGAATTCTTC.